The TCR beta chain under discussion was sequenced for a study of cytomegalovirus exposure and HLA in healthy donors. Notes on the study in general: Analyzed later, association rates of TCRs varied across HLA loci, with DRB1 most and HLA-C fewest. Later analysis identified a missense DCLRE1C variant that was linked to TCR beta V- and J-gene trimming. HLA allele associations emerged for about 18,000 TCR beta sequences in a later analysis, at 0.05 false discovery rate.

The V gene lost 3 bases and the J gene lost 2 bases, with 11 bases spanning the gap. Germline assignment: CDR1 GTSNPN and CDR2 SVGIG (reference sequence). This CDR3 has 13 residues. Turning to this clone: Antigen: not known.

PCR primers comprised 60 Vbeta and 13 Jbeta primers. Sequenced by immunoSEQ multiplex PCR; TCRdb stores in-frame clones only, minus some. The data show 100,000 to 120,000 clones, 80% seen once. The V gene is TRBV30, the J gene TRBJ2-7; D might be TRBD1 (6 bases). Material for sequencing was PBMCs. The origin of this receptor is a man aged 25 to 45 in good health and CMV-seropositive. The CDR3 region is CAWSRRGPYEQYF. Here the CDR3 DNA reads TGTGCCTGGAGCCGCAGGGGTCCCTACGAGCAGTACTTC.